Listed below are T cell receptor beta chains from one sample, sequenced in a study of blood T cell repertoires in COVID-19. This table comes from immunoSEQ multiplex PCR, and its TCRdb copy is limited to in-frame clones, with some not included. The repertoire holds approximately 150,000 clones, with 70% to 90% as singletons. What was sequenced was peripheral blood. These receptor sequences come from a woman aged 45 to 65 with COVID-19, enrolled during active disease. CDR3s include the opening cysteine and the closing phenylalanine or tryptophan. The order of the fields is clone size, J gene, D gene, CDR3 length, V gene, CDR3 DNA, CDR3 protein. A D gene is named only where the DNA matches it firmly. Where a row states a size, it is once, few, many or the class of an expanded clone; other rows omit it.

-	TRBJ1-3	-	15	TRBV3-1/TRBV3-2	TGTGCCAGCAGCCAATCGCGGGTCGCTGGAAACACCATATATTTT	CASSQSRVAGNTIYF
-	TRBJ2-7	TRBD1	15	TRBV5-4	TGTGCCAGCAGCTTTGGGACAGAATCGTCCTACGAGCAGTACTTC	CASSFGTESSYEQYF
-	TRBJ2-7	-	14	TRBV14	TGTGCCAGCAGCCTGTTGACAGAGAACTACGAGCAGTACTTC	CASSLLTENYEQYF
once	TRBJ1-6	TRBD1	14	TRBV5-6	TGTGCCAGCAGCTTGGACAGGGGTGATTCACCCCTCCACTTT	CASSLDRGDSPLHF
few	TRBJ2-7	-	11	TRBV20-1	TGCAGTGCTAGTTGGAGGGGCGAGCAGTACTTC	CSASWRGEQYF
-	TRBJ2-1	-	13	TRBV25-1	TGTGCCAGCAGTGAAATAGGCACGGAGAGGCAGTTCTTC	CASSEIGTERQFF
-	TRBJ1-2	TRBD1	15	TRBV10-3	TGTGCCATCAGTGAAGGGACAGGCTTCGCCTATGGCTACACCTTC	CAISEGTGFAYGYTF
-	TRBJ2-3	-	14	TRBV7-2	TGTGCCAGCAGCCCCGGGGTTAGCACAGATACGCAGTATTTT	CASSPGVSTDTQYF
-	TRBJ2-3	TRBD2	15	TRBV28	TGTGCCAGCAGCGAGCTAGCGGCGAACACAGATACGCAGTATTTT	CASSELAANTDTQYF
-	TRBJ2-3	-	14	TRBV3-1/TRBV3-2	TGTGCCACCAACCCGGGGTTGAGCACAGATACGCAGTATTTT	CATNPGLSTDTQYF
-	TRBJ1-2	TRBD1	12	TRBV6-2/TRBV6-3	TGTGCCAGCAGTATGACAGGGGACGGCTACACCTTC	CASSMTGDGYTF
-	TRBJ2-3	-	14	TRBV28	TGTGCCAGCAGTACACCTAGCTACACAGATACGCAGTATTTT	CASSTPSYTDTQYF
-	TRBJ2-2	TRBD2	17	TRBV7-2	TGTGCCAGCAGCTCCCCGACTAGCGGGGGGGCCGGCGGGGAGCTGTTTTTT	CASSSPTSGGAGGELFF
few	TRBJ1-1	-	15	TRBV3-1/TRBV3-2	TGTGCCAGCAGCCCAAGGACGGGGGATACCACTGAAGCTTTCTTT	CASSPRTGDTTEAFF
-	TRBJ2-7	TRBD2	15	TRBV7-9	TGTGCCAGCACTTCTGTCGGCGGGGGGGCTTACGAGCAGTACTTC	CASTSVGGGAYEQYF
-	TRBJ1-3	TRBD1	17	TRBV14	TGTGCCAGCAGCCAACTCCCCGGACAGGTCTCTGGAAACACCATATATTTT	CASSQLPGQVSGNTIYF
-	TRBJ2-1	TRBD2	15	TRBV27	TGTGCCAGCACTACTAGCGGGGGGGCGTACAATGAGCAGTTCTTC	CASTTSGGAYNEQFF
-	TRBJ2-5	-	13	TRBV12-3/TRBV12-4	TGTGCCAGCAGGATGCACAAGCAAGAGACCCAGTACTTC	CASRMHKQETQYF
-	TRBJ1-5	-	14	TRBV2	TGTGCCAGCAGTGTTGGACAGAACAATCAGCCCCAGCATTTT	CASSVGQNNQPQHF
-	TRBJ1-1	-	18	TRBV6-2/TRBV6-3	TGTGCCAGCAGTTACGCGATAGGGGGGGCGGTATTGGCCACTGAAGCTTTCTTT	CASSYAIGGAVLATEAFF
-	TRBJ1-5	TRBD1	16	TRBV10-3	TGTGCCATCAGTGACCTCCTGACAGGGGTCGGTCAGCCCCAGCATTTT	CAISDLLTGVGQPQHF
-	TRBJ1-1	-	11	TRBV4-2	TGTGCCAGCAGAGAGGGCCTTGAGACTTTCTTT	CASREGLETFF
-	TRBJ2-6	TRBD1	18	TRBV5-1	TGCGCCAGCAGCTTGTTTGGGACAGGGGCCTCTGGGGCCAACGTCCTGACTTTC	CASSLFGTGASGANVLTF
-	TRBJ1-5	-	15	TRBV2	TGTGCCAGCAGTCTACATTCGCTAGGCAATCAGCCCCAGCATTTT	CASSLHSLGNQPQHF
-	TRBJ1-1	-	16	TRBV4-1	TGCGCCAGCAGCCAAGAGGTCAGTCGCCAGAACACTGAAGCTTTCTTT	CASSQEVSRQNTEAFF
-	TRBJ1-2	-	13	TRBV12-3/TRBV12-4	TGTGCCAGCAGTCTTGGGCCCGTCTATGGCTACACCTTC	CASSLGPVYGYTF
-	TRBJ2-2	TRBD1	16	TRBV29-1	TGCAGCGTTGCTCCCCAGGGGGCCTCTCTGACCGGGGAGCTGTTTTTT	CSVAPQGASLTGELFF
-	TRBJ2-3	TRBD2	17	TRBV3-1/TRBV3-2	TGTGCCAGCAGCCAAGCTCGGACTAGCGGGGGGTCAGATACGCAGTATTTT	CASSQARTSGGSDTQYF
-	TRBJ1-5	TRBD1	16	TRBV19	TGTGCCAGCCTGGGACAGAGTAAACTTAGCAATCAGCCCCAGCATTTT	CASLGQSKLSNQPQHF
-	TRBJ2-7	TRBD2	15	TRBV13	TGTGCCAGCAGGACTAATCTAGCGGGGGGCCACGAGCAGTACTTC	CASRTNLAGGHEQYF
-	TRBJ1-1	TRBD1	13	TRBV6-5	TGTGCCAGCAGGGGACAGGCGAACACTGAAGCTTTCTTT	CASRGQANTEAFF
-	TRBJ1-4	TRBD1	16	TRBV9	TGTGCCAGCAGCGTAGCCTCTCAGGGGGCGGGTGAAAAACTGTTTTTT	CASSVASQGAGEKLFF
few	TRBJ2-2	-	14	TRBV3-1/TRBV3-2	TGTGCCAGCAGCCAAGAGGGCGGGGCCGGGGAGCTGTTTTTT	CASSQEGGAGELFF
-	TRBJ2-2	TRBD2	17	TRBV19	TGTGCCAGTAGTATTCCCAGCGGGGGGACGAACACCGGGGAGCTGTTTTTT	CASSIPSGGTNTGELFF
-	TRBJ2-2	-	16	TRBV9	TGTGCCAGCAGCGTCGAGGGAAATACGAACACCGGGGAGCTGTTTTTT	CASSVEGNTNTGELFF
-	TRBJ1-3	-	16	TRBV18	TGTGCCAGCTCTAACCCTCAGGTGAACCCTGGAAACACCATATATTTT	CASSNPQVNPGNTIYF
-	TRBJ1-1	TRBD1	14	TRBV19	TGTGCCAGTACCGCGGACAGGGTTTATACTGAAGCTTTCTTT	CASTADRVYTEAFF
-	TRBJ2-2	TRBD2	16	TRBV5-1	TGCGCCAGCAGCTTTGGACTAGCGGGGGGCACCGGGGAGCTGTTTTTT	CASSFGLAGGTGELFF
-	TRBJ1-3	-	15	TRBV7-8	TGTGCCAGCGCCGCCGGGACAATCTCTGGAAACACCATATATTTT	CASAAGTISGNTIYF
-	TRBJ2-2	-	12	TRBV18	TGTGCCAGCTCACTCGGTACCGGGGAGCTGTTTTTT	CASSLGTGELFF
-	TRBJ2-1	-	13	TRBV13	TGTGCCAGCAGCGGGGATGGGGGGAATGAGCAGTTCTTC	CASSGDGGNEQFF
-	TRBJ1-1	TRBD1	15	TRBV6-1	TGTGCCAGCAGTGACGGGACAGGGACGAACACTGAAGCTTTCTTT	CASSDGTGTNTEAFF